This T cell receptor beta chain was recovered during a study of blood T cell repertoires in COVID-19. Authors' methods: Estimation of nucleated cell counts was performed using reference gene primer amplification. Here immunoSEQ multiplex PCR was the method, and the copy in TCRdb shows in-frame clones only, minus some. D and trimming were read from the DNA, whereas the V and J calls and clone size are those reported in that table. The table lists fewer than 400,000 clones, around 85% of them singletons. CDR3 size: 16 residues. Per germline, CDR1 LGHDT and CDR2 YNNKEL (reference sequence). V lost 3 bases and J 2 bases, leaving 17 bases between the germline ends.

The chain combines TRBV3-1 (or the pseudogene TRBV3-2) with TRBJ2-7, with D tentatively TRBD2 (6 bases). The sequenced sample was peripheral blood. This clonotype originated in a woman under 30 with acute or convalescent COVID-19. CDR3 region: CASSQLLSGPPYEQYF. In DNA, the CDR3 is TGTGCCAGCAGCCAGCTACTGAGCGGGCCCCCCTACGAGCAGTACTTC.